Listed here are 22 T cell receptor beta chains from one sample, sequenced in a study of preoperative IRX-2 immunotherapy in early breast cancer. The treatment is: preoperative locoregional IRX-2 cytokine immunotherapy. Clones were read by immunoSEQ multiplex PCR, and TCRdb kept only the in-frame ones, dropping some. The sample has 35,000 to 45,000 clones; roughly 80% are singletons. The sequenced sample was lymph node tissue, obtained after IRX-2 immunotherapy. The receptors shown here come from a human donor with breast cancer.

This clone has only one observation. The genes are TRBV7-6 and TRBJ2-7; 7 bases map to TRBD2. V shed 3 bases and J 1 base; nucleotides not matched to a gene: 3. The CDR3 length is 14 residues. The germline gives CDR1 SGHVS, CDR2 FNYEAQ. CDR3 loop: CASSLAGGSYEQYF. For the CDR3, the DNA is TGTGCCAGCAGCTTGGCCGGGGGGTCCTACGAGCAGTACTTC. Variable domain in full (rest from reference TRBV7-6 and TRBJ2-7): GAGVSQSPRYKVTKRGQDVALRCDPISGHVSLYWYRQALGQGPEFLTYFNYEAQQDKSGLPNDRFSAERPEGSISTLTIQRTEQRDSAMYRCASSLAGGSYEQYFGPGTRLTVT.

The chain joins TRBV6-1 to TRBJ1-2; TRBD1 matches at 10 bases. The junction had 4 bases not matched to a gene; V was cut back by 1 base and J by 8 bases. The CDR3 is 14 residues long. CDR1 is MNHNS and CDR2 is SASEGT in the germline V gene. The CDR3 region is CASSEEGQGRGYTF. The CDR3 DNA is TGTGCCAGCAGTGAAGAGGGACAGGGGAGAGGCTACACCTTC.

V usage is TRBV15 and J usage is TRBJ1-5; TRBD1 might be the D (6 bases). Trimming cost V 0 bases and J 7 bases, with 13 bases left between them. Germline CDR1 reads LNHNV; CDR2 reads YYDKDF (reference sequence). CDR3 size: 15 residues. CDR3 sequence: CATSRDRGREQPQHF. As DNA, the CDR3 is TGTGCCACCAGCAGAGATCGGGGGCGCGAACAGCCCCAGCATTTT.

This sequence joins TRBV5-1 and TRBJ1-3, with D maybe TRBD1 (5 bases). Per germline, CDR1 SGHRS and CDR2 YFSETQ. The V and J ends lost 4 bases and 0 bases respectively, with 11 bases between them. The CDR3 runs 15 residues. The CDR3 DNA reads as TGCGCCAGCAGCACCAATGGGGCCTCTGGAAACACCATATATTTT. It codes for CASSTNGASGNTIYF.

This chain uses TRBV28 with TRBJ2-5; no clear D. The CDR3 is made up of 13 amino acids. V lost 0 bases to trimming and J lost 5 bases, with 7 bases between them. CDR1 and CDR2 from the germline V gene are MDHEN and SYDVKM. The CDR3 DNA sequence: TGTGCCAGCAGTTTATGGGGATCCGAGACCCAGTACTTC. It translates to CASSLWGSETQYF.

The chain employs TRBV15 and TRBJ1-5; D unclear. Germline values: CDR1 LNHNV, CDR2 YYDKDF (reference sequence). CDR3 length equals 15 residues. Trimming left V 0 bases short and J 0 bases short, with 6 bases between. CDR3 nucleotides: TGTGCCACCAGCAGAGAACACTTTAGCAATCAGCCCCAGCATTTT. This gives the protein CATSREHFSNQPQHF. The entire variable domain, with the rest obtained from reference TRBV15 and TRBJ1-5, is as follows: DAMVIQNPRYQVTQFGKPVTLSCSQTLNHNVMYWYQQKSSQAPKLLFHYYDKDFNNEADTPDNFQSRRPNTSFCFLDIRSPGLGDTAMYLCATSREHFSNQPQHFGDGTRLSIL.

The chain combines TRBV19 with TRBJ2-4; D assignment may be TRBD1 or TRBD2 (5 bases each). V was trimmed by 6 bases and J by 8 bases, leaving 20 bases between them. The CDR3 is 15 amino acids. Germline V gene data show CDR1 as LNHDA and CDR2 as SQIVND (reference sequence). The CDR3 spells CASSHRDSGIDIQYF. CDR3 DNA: TGTGCCAGTAGCCACCGCGACAGCGGAATAGACATTCAGTACTTC.

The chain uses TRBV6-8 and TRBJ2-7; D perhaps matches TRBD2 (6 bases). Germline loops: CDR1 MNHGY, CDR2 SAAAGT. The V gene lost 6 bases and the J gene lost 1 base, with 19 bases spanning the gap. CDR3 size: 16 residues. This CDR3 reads CASRRGGVSGSYEQYF. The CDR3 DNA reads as TGTGCCAGCAGGAGAGGAGGGGTGTCAGGGTCCTACGAGCAGTACTTC.

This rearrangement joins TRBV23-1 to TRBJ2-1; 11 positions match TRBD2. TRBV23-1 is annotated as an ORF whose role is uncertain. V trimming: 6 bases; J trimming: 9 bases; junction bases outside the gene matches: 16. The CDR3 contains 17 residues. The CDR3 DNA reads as TGCGCCAGCAGCCAAGAGGTAGCGGGGGGGCTAATGATTGAGCAGTTCTTC. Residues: CASSQEVAGGLMIEQFF.

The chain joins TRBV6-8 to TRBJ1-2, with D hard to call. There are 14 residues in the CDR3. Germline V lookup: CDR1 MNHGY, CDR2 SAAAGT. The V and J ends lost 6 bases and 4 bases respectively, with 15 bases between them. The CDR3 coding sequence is TGTGCCAGCAGGATAACTCGGGGAAGCTATGGCTACACCTTC. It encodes CASRITRGSYGYTF.

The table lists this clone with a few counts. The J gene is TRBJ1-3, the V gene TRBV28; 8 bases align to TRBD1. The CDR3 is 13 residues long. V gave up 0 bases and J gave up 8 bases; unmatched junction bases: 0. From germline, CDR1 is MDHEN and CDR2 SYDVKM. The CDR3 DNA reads TGTGCCAGCAGTTTATGGGACAGGGACACCATATATTTT. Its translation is CASSLWDRDTIYF.

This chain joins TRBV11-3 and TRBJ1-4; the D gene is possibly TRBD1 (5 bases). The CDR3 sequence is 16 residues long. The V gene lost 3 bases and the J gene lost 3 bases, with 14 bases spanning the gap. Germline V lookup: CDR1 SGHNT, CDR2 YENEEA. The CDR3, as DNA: TGTGCCAGCAGCTTCGGATTAGGGGCGTCTAATGAAAAACTGTTTTTT. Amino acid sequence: CASSFGLGASNEKLFF.

CDR3 sequence reads: CASSPAGQSDTGELFF. The CDR3 nucleotides are TGTGCCAGCAGTCCAGCGGGACAGTCGGACACCGGGGAGCTGTTTTTT. J is TRBJ2-2 and V is TRBV7-5. TRBV7-5 has pseudogene status. This CDR3 has 16 residues.

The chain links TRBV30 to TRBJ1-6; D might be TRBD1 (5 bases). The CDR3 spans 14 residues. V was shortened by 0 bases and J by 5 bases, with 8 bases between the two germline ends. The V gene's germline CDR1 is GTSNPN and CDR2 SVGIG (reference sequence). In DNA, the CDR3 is TGTGCCTGGAGTGTACGGGGCCATAATTCACCCCTCCACTTT. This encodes CAWSVRGHNSPLHF.

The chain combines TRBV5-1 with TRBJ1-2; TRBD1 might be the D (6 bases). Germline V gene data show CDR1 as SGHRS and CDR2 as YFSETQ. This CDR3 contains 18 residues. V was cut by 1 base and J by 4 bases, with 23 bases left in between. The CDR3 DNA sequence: TGCGCCAGCAGCTTGACACCCAAACAGGGATCGGGCGGCTATGGCTACACCTTC. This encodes CASSLTPKQGSGGYGYTF.

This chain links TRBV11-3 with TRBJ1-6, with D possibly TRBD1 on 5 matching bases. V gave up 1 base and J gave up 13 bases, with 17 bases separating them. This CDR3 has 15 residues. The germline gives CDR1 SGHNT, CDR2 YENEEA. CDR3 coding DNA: TGTGCCAGCAGCTTAGTAAGGGGTCTTGGGTTTCCCCTCCACTTT. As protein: CASSLVRGLGFPLHF.

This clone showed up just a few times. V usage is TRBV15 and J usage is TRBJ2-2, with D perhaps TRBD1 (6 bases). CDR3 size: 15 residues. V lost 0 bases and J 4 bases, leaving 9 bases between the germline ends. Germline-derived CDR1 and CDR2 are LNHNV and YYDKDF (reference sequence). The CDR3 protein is CATSREGARTGELFF. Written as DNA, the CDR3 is TGTGCCACCAGCAGAGAGGGGGCGCGCACCGGGGAGCTGTTTTTT.

The CDR3 DNA reads as TGTGCCAGCAGCTCCGGCCCCGTCCAAGAGACCCAGTACTTC. Translated, it gives CASSSGPVQETQYF. The chain uses TRBV11-3 and TRBJ2-5; D gene unclear. In germline, CDR1 is SGHNT, CDR2 YENEEA. This CDR3 region has 14 residues. Trimming left V 4 bases short and J 1 base short, with 10 bases between.

The CDR3 DNA sequence: TGTGCCAGCAGCTCCCGACAGAGATCCTATGGCTACACCTTC. Translated: CASSSRQRSYGYTF. The V gene is TRBV11-3, the J gene TRBJ1-2; maybe TRBD1 (5 bases). Germline V gene lookup returns CDR1 SGHNT and CDR2 YENEEA. V was shortened by 4 bases and J by 4 bases, with 13 bases between the two germline ends. This CDR3 is built from 14 residues.

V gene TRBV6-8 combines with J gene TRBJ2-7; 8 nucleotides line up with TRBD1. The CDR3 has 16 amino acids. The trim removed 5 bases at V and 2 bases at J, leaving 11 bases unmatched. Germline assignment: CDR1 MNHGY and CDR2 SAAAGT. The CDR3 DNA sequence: TGTGCCAGCAGTCCCACGGGACAGGACCCAACCTACGAGCAGTACTTC. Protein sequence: CASSPTGQDPTYEQYF.

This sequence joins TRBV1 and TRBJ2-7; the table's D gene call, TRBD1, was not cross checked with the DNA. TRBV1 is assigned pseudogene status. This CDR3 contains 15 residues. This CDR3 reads CASSQQKDRDYEQYF. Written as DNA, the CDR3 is TGCGCCAGCAGCCAACAAAAGGACAGGGACTACGAGCAGTACTTC.

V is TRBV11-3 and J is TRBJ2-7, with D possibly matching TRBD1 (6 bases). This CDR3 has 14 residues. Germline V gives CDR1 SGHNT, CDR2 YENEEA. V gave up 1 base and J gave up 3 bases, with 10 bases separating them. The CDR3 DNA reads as TGTGCCAGCAGCTTAGGGGCAGGGGTCTACGAGCAGTACTTC. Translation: CASSLGAGVYEQYF. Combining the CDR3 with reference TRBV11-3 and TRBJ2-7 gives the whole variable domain EAGVVQSPRYKIIEKKQPVAFWCNPISGHNTLYWYLQNLGQGPELLIRYENEEAVDDSQLPKDRFSAERLKGVDSTLKIQPAELGDSAVYLCASSLGAGVYEQYFGPGTRLTVT.